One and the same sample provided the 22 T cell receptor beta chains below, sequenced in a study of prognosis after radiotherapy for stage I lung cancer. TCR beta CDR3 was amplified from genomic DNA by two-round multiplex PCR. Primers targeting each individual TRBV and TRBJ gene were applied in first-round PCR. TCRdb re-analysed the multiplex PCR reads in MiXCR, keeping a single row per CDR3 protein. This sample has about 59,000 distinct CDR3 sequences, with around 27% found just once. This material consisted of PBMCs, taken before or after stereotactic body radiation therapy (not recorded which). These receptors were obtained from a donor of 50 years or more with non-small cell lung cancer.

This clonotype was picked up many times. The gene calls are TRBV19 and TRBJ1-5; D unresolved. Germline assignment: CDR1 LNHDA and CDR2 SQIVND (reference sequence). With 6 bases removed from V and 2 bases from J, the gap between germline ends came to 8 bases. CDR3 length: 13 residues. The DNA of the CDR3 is TGTGCCAGTAGGGAGGGTGGCAATCAGCCCCAGCATTTT. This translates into CASREGGNQPQHF. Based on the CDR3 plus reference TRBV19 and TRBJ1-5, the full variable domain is DGGITQSPKYLFRKEGQNVTLSCEQNLNHDAMYWYRQDPGQGLRLIYYSQIVNDFQKGDIAEGYSVSREKKESFPLTVTSAQKNPTAFYLCASREGGNQPQHFGDGTRLSIL.

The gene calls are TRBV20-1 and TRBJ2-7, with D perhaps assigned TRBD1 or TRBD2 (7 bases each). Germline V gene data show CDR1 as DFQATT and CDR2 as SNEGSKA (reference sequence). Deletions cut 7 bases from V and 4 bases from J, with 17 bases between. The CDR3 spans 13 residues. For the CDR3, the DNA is TGCAGTGGGGTGGGAGGGGGCAGGTACGAGCAGTACTTC. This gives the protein CSGVGGGRYEQYF.

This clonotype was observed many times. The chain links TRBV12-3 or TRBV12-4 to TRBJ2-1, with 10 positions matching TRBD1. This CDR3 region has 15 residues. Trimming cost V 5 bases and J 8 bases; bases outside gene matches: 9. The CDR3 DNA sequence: TGTGCCAGCAGTGGGGGACAGGGGAGGATAGATGAGCAGTTCTTC. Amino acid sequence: CASSGGQGRIDEQFF.

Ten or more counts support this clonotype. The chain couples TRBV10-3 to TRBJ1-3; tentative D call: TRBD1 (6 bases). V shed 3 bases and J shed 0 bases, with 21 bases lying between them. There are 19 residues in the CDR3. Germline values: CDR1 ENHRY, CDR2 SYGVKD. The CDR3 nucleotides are TGTGCCATCAGTGACCCTAAAGGTGTGGGGGGCCTCTCTGGAAACACCATATATTTT. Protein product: CAISDPKGVGGLSGNTIYF.

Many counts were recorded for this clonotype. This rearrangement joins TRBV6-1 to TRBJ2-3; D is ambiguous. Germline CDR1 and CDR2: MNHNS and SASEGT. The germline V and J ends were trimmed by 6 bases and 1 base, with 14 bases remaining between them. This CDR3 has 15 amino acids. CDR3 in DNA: TGTGCCAGCAGCATCAATATCCGGGGCACAGATACGCAGTATTTT. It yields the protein CASSINIRGTDTQYF.

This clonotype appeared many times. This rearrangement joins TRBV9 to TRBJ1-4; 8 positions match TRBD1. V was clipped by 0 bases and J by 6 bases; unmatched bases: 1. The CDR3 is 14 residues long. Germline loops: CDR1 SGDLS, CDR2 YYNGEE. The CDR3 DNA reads TGTGCCAGCAGCGTAGTGGACAGGGATGAAAAACTGTTTTTT. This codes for CASSVVDRDEKLFF.

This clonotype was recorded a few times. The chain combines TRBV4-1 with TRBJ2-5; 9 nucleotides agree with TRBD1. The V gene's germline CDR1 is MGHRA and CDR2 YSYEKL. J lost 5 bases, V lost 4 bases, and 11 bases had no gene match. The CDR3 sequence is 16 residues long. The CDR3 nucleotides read TGCGCCAGCAGCCTCTACTCGACAGGGGGGAGGGAGACCCAGTACTTC. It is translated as CASSLYSTGGRETQYF.

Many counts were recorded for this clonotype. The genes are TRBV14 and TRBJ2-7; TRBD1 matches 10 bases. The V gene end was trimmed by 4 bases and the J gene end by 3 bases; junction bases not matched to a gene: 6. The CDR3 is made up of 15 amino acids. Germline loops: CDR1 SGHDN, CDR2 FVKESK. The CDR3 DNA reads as TGTGCCAGCAGCCGTCAGACAGGGGGCAACTACGAGCAGTACTTC. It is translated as CASSRQTGGNYEQYF.

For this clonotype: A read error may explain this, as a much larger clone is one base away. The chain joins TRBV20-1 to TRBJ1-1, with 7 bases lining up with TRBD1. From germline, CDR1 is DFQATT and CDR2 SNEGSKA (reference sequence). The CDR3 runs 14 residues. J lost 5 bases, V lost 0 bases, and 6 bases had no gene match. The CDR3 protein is CSARDTPGGTEAFF. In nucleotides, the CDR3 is TGCAGTGCTAGAGATACACCAGGGGGAACTGAAGCTTTCTTT.

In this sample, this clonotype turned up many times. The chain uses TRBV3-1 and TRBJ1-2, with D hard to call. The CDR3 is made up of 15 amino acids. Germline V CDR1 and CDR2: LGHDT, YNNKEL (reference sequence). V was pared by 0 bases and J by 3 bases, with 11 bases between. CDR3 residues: CASSQDGFMDYGYTF. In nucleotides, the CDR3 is TGTGCCAGCAGCCAAGACGGCTTTATGGACTATGGCTACACCTTC.

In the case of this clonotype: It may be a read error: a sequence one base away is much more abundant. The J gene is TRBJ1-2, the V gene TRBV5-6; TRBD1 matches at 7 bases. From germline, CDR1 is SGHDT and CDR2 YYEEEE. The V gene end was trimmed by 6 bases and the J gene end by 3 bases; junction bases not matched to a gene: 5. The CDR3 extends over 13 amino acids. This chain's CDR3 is CASIKDRDYGYTF. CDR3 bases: TGTGCCAGCATTAAAGACAGGGACTATGGCTACACCTTC.

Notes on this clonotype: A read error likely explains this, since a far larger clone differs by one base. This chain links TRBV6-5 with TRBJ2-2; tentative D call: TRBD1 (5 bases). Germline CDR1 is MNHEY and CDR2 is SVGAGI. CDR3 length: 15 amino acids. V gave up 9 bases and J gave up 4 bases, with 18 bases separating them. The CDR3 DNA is TGTGCCAGTCGGCCCGGGTGGGGCGGCACCGGGGAGCTGTTTTTT. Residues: CASRPGWGGTGELFF.

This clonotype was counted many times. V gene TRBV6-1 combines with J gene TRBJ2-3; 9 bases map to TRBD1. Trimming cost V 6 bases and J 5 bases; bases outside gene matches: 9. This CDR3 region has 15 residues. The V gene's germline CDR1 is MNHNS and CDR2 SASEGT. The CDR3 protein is CASRDHRGQLDTQYF. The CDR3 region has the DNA TGTGCCAGCAGAGATCACAGGGGGCAGTTAGATACGCAGTATTTT.

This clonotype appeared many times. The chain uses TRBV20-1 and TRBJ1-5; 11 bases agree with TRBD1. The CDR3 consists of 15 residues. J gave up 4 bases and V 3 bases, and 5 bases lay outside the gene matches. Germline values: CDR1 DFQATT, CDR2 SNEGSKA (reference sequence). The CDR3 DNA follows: TGCAGTGCTAGGGACAGGGGGCTAGGAAATCAGCCCCAGCATTTT. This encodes CSARDRGLGNQPQHF.

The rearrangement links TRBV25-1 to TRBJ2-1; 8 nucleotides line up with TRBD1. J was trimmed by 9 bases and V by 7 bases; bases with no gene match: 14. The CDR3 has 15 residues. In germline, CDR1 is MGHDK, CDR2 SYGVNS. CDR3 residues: CASIRSDRVRTEQFF. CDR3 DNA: TGTGCCAGCATTCGCTCGGACAGGGTCAGGACTGAGCAGTTCTTC.

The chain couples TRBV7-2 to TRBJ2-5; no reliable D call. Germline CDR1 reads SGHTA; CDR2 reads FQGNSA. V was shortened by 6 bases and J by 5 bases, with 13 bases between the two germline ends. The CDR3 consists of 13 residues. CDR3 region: CASRLHLAETQYF. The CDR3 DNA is TGTGCCAGCAGGCTCCACCTTGCGGAGACCCAGTACTTC. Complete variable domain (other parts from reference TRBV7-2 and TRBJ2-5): GAGVSQSPSNKVTEKGKDVELRCDPISGHTALYWYRQSLGQGLEFLIYFQGNSAPDKSGLPSDRFSAERTGGSVSTLTIQRTQQEDSAVYLCASRLHLAETQYFGPGTRLLVL.

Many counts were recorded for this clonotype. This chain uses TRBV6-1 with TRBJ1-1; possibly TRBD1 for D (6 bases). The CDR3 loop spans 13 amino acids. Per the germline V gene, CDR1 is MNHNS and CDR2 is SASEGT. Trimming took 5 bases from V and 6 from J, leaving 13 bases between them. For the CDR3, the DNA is TGTGCCAGCAGTCCCCAACAGGGTTCTGAAGCTTTCTTT. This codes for CASSPQQGSEAFF.

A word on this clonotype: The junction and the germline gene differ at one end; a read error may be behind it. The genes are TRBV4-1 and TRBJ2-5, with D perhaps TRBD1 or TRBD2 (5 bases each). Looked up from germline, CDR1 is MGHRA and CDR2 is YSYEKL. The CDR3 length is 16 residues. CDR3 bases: TGCGCCAGCAGCCAAGATAAGGGGAGTATCCAAGGGACCCAGTACTTC. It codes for CASSQDKGSIQGTQYF.

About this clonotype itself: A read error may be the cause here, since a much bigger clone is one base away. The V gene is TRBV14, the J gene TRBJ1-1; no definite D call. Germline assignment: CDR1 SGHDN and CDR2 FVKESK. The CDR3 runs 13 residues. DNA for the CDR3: TGTGCCAGCAGCCAGGGAATGAACGCTGAAGCTTTCTTT. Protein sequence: CASSQGMNAEAFF.

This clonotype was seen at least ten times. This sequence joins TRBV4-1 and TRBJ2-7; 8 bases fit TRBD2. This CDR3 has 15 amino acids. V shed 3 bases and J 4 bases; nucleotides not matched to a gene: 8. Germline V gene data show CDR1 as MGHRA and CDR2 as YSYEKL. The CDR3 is CASSHGGDGRYEQYF. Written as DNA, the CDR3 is TGCGCCAGCAGCCACGGGGGGGACGGCAGGTACGAGCAGTACTTC.

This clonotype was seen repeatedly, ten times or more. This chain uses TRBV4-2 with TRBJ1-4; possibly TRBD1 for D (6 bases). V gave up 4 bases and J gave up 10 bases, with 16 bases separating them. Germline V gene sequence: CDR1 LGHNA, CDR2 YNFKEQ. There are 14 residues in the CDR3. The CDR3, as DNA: TGTGCCAGCAGCCCTAACAGGGAACTAGGAAAACTGTTTTTT. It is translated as CASSPNRELGKLFF.

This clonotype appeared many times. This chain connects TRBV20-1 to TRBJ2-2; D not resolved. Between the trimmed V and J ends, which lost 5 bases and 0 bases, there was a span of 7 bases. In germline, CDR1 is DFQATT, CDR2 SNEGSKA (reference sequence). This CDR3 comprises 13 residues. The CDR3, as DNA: TGCAGTGCTGCGAATCCGAACACCGGGGAGCTGTTTTTT. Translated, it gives CSAANPNTGELFF.